This T cell receptor beta chain was found in a study of T cells in Graves' hyperthyroidism and ophthalmopathy. Study overall: Peripheral blood was secured at the point of initial diagnosis, before any treatment. Study conclusions and caveats: Onset of ophthalmopathy came a median 6.5 months after the model predicted it.

Researchers amplified the TCR beta CDR3 regions from RNA transcripts. Researchers ran a first-round RT-PCR on the TCR CDR3 using the HTBI primer set. TCRdb used MiXCR to reprocess the multiplex PCR reads, holding one entry per CDR3 protein. Among under 400,000 distinct CDR3 sequences listed, just under 25% were seen once. In the case of this clonotype: The target antigen is unknown.

Newly diagnosed patients aged 18 to 65 had hyperthyroidism of under 2 months' duration. Exclusions: uncontrolled infection, other autoimmune disease, pregnancy, lactation. Trimming cost V 6 bases and J 5 bases; bases outside gene matches: 12. Per germline, CDR1 LGHDT and CDR2 YNNKEL (reference sequence). This CDR3 is 15 amino acids long. The chain has TRBV3-1 and TRBJ2-7; 8 bases line up with TRBD2. Sequenced input: blood. The sequence was collected from a man aged 50-60 years with Graves' hyperthyroidism. DNA for the CDR3: TGTGCCAGCAGTTACTCCGCCGGGAGGGCCCACGAGCAGTACTTC. Translating gives CASSYSAGRAHEQYF.